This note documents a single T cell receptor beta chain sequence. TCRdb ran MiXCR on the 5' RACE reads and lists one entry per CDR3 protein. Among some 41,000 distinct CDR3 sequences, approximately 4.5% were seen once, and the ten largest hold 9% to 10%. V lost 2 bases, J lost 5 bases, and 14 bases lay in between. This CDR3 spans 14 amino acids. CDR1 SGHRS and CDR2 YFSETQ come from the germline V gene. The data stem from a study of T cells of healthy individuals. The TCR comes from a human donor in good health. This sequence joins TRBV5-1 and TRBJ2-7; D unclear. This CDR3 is CASSLTQRFHEQYF. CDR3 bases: TGCGCCAGCAGCTTAACGCAGAGATTCCACGAGCAGTACTTC.